The clone carrying this T cell receptor (beta chain) was seen repeatedly, ten times or more. V lost 6 bases and J 3 bases, leaving 12 bases between the germline ends. This CDR3 has 14 residues. Germline values: CDR1 MNHEY, CDR2 SVGEGT. From RNA transcripts, TCR beta CDR3 regions were amplified. Initially, a first-round RT-PCR of the TCR CDR3 employed the HTBI primer set. TCRdb recomputed calls from the multiplex PCR reads with MiXCR, one row per CDR3 protein. Of approximately 480,000 distinct CDR3 sequences detected, about 20% appear once; the ten largest clones hold approximately 26%. The record originates from a study of T cells in Graves' hyperthyroidism and ophthalmopathy. Diagnosis rested on symptoms, serum thyroxine and TRAb, thyroid ultrasound, and orbital computed tomography.

What was sequenced was blood. The rearrangement joins TRBV6-2 or TRBV6-3 to TRBJ1-5; D may be TRBD1 (5 bases). The sequence derives from a man between 18 and 29 years old with Graves' hyperthyroidism. CDR3 sequence reads: CASRDQGPNQPQHF. As DNA, the CDR3 is TGTGCCAGCAGAGACCAGGGACCCAATCAGCCCCAGCATTTT.